By frequency, the clone carrying this T cell receptor beta chain is medium-sized. This entry belongs to a study of T cell clusters in autoimmune cytopenias. This CDR3 comprises 15 residues. Germline V lookup: CDR1 MNHEY, CDR2 SVGAGI. TRB rearrangements were amplified by touch-down multiplex PCR with mixed TRB-A/B primers. TCRdb reprocessed the multiplex PCR reads, with one entry per CDR3 protein and no DNA. The table counts several thousand distinct CDR3 sequences; 8.2% lies in the top ten. TRB amplification used approximately 270 ng of peripheral blood genomic DNA. These data were likewise used in another study, on T cell repertoires in aging, cancer and after chemotherapy. From that report: Healthy donor repertoires were recorded over several months to years and showed clear clonal overlap. The full dataset contained roughly 9 million TCR reads. These repertoire data do not allow conclusions about immunological memory after chemotherapy.

V and J are TRBV6-5 and TRBJ2-7. This sequence was found in a human donor in good health. Material: peripheral blood. The CDR3 loop is CASSYRWGAPYEQYF.